Reported below is one T cell receptor beta chain. The data were obtained in a study of blood T cell repertoires in COVID-19. This CDR3 is 14 amino acids long. V lost 6 bases to trimming and J lost 4 bases, with 15 bases between them. CDR1 and CDR2 (germline): SGHDN, FVKESK. Only in-frame clones appear in the TCRdb table, and some are missing; sequencing was by immunoSEQ multiplex PCR. The sample has approximately 200,000 clones; roughly four fifths are singletons. The sample comprised PBMCs or T cells enriched from blood (not recorded which). The V call is TRBV14, the J call TRBJ1-1; D unclear. This TCR was recovered from a man aged 35 to 55 who had recovered from COVID-19. The chain's CDR3 is CASRGEWLGTEAFF. CDR3 DNA sequence: TGTGCCAGCAGGGGCGAGTGGTTGGGCACTGAAGCTTTCTTT.